Listed here are 23 T cell receptor beta chains from one sample, sequenced in a study of T cells in Graves' hyperthyroidism and ophthalmopathy. Amplification targeted TCR beta CDR3 regions from RNA transcripts. HTBI primers were employed in a first-round RT-PCR of the TCR CDR3. TCRdb passed the multiplex PCR reads through MiXCR, listing each CDR3 protein once. The data contain about 610,000 distinct CDR3 sequences, 14% to 15% of them singletons. The sequenced material came from blood. The receptors come from a woman aged 35 to 49 with Graves' ophthalmopathy.

This clonotype came up many times. V is TRBV11-2 and J is TRBJ2-5; perhaps TRBD1 as D (6 bases). Looked up from germline, CDR1 is SGHAT and CDR2 is FQNNGV. Trimming removed 5 bases at V and 2 bases at J, with 15 bases between. The length of the CDR3 is 15 residues. CDR3 sequence: CASSPRPGEQETQYF. The CDR3 bases are TGTGCCAGCAGCCCACGGCCAGGGGAACAAGAGACCCAGTACTTC.

This clonotype was recorded many times. The V call is TRBV6-2 or TRBV6-3, the J call TRBJ2-7; 9 bases are shared with TRBD1. Germline CDR1 is MNHEY and CDR2 is SVGEGT. V lost 6 bases and J lost 3; bases outside the gene matches: 9. The CDR3 runs 15 residues. CDR3 protein: CASREWTGEFYEQYF. DNA of the CDR3: TGTGCCAGCAGGGAGTGGACAGGGGAATTCTACGAGCAGTACTTC.

The rearrangement uses TRBV11-2 and TRBJ2-7; TRBD1 is a possible D gene (6 bases). This CDR3 is built from 16 residues. The germline gives CDR1 SGHAT, CDR2 FQNNGV. V was cut by 0 bases and J by 2 bases, with 14 bases left in between. In DNA, the CDR3 is TGTGCCAGCAGCTTAGAGACAGGTTTCTCCCCCTACGAGCAGTACTTC. This translates into CASSLETGFSPYEQYF. The whole variable domain, remainder taken from reference TRBV11-2 and TRBJ2-7, is EAGVAQSPRYKIIEKRQSVAFWCNPISGHATLYWYQQILGQGPKLLIQFQNNGVVDDSQLPKDRFSAERLKGVDSTLKIQPAKLEDSAVYLCASSLETGFSPYEQYFGPGTRLTVT.

The rearrangement joins TRBV18 to TRBJ2-5, with D perhaps matching TRBD2 (6 bases). V was trimmed by 3 bases and J by 4 bases, leaving 12 bases between them. The CDR3 loop spans 14 amino acids. Germline-derived CDR1 and CDR2 are KGHSH and LQKENI. The CDR3 nucleotides read TGTGCCAGCTCACCCCGGAGGGTTGGAGAGACCCAGTACTTC. Its translation is CASSPRRVGETQYF.

This clonotype was observed at least ten times. J is TRBJ1-2 and V is TRBV2; possible D gene TRBD1, 5 bases. Looked up from germline, CDR1 is SNHLY and CDR2 is FYNNEI. Trimming removed 4 bases from V and 8 bases from J, with 14 bases in between. This CDR3 is built from 13 residues. CDR3 coding DNA: TGTGCCAGCAGTGTTATCGTCAGGGACGGCTACACCTTC. Translating gives CASSVIVRDGYTF.

In its sample, this clonotype was seen many times. The V gene is TRBV12-3 or TRBV12-4, the J gene TRBJ2-7, with a tentative D call TRBD2 (5 bases). Trimming left V 2 bases short and J 5 bases short, with 16 bases between. The CDR3 covers 15 residues. The chain's CDR3 is CASSLLSNPGDEQYF. The CDR3 region has the DNA TGTGCCAGCAGTTTATTGTCCAACCCCGGGGACGAGCAGTACTTC.

This clonotype was counted at least ten times. The chain uses TRBV27 and TRBJ1-1, with TRBD1 matching 7 bases. V lost 4 bases to trimming and J lost 0 bases; unmatched junction nucleotides: 5. The V gene's germline CDR1 is MNHEY and CDR2 SMNVEV (reference sequence). The CDR3 consists of 15 residues. The CDR3 DNA follows: TGTGCCAGCAGTTCAGGGGGACGGGTGAACACTGAAGCTTTCTTT. Its protein is CASSSGGRVNTEAFF.

This clonotype has a count of ten or more. The chain is built from TRBV15 and TRBJ2-5; 10 bases match TRBD2. Germline V CDR1 and CDR2: LNHNV, YYDKDF (reference sequence). The J segment lost 4 bases and the V segment lost 5 bases, leaving 10 bases of the junction unmatched. The CDR3 has 16 amino acids. As DNA, the CDR3 is TGTGCCACCAGCGATCACCTAGCGGGAGTCAGAGAGACCCAGTACTTC. Encoded protein: CATSDHLAGVRETQYF.

This chain connects TRBV12-3 or TRBV12-4 to TRBJ2-5, with 8 bases aligning to TRBD2. The CDR3 spans 17 residues. Trimming at V came to 4 bases and at J to 1 base, leaving 11 bases not matched to a gene. The CDR3 protein is CASSSGRVAGSQETQYF. CDR3 sequence (DNA): TGTGCCAGCAGTTCCGGGAGAGTAGCGGGGTCCCAAGAGACCCAGTACTTC.

This rearrangement joins TRBV7-9 to TRBJ2-2, with D uncertain. Germline lookup yields CDR1 SEHNR and CDR2 FQNEAQ (reference sequence). V was clipped by 1 base and J by 7 bases, with 10 bases between them. CDR3 length: 14 amino acids. The CDR3 DNA reads as TGTGCCAGCAGCTTAGGTTTCTGGATCGGGGAGCTGTTTTTT. Amino acids: CASSLGFWIGELFF.

This clonotype was counted ten times or more. The V and J genes are TRBV10-3 and TRBJ2-7; the match to TRBD2 covers 9 bases. V was pared by 5 bases and J by 4 bases, with 6 bases of the junction left unmatched. Germline lookup yields CDR1 ENHRY and CDR2 SYGVKD. This CDR3 has 14 amino acids. This CDR3 is CAISLAGDGYEQYF. CDR3 coding DNA: TGTGCCATCAGTTTAGCGGGAGACGGATACGAGCAGTACTTC.

This clonotype was recorded many times. The chain has TRBV29-1 and TRBJ2-7; D possibly corresponds to TRBD2 (5 bases). The V gene lost 4 bases and the J gene lost 11 bases, with 39 bases spanning the gap. The V gene's germline CDR1 is SQVTM and CDR2 ANQGSEA. This CDR3 has 19 amino acids. DNA of the CDR3: TGCAGCGTTGCAGGAGGACTCCCCGTTTTGGTTCCTCGGACGCCGAGAGAGTACTTC. Translated: CSVAGGLPVLVPRTPREYF.

This clonotype has at least ten counts. The V and J genes are TRBV4-1 and TRBJ1-2, with 8 bases identical to TRBD1. From germline, CDR1 is MGHRA and CDR2 YSYEKL. The CDR3 covers 16 residues. Trimming removed 3 bases from V and 4 bases from J; junction bases left unmatched: 10. CDR3 DNA: TGCGCCAGCAGCCAGATGGGACAGGCCCGGGTCTATGGCTACACCTTC. This translates into CASSQMGQARVYGYTF.

This clonotype was seen more than once but under ten times. V gene TRBV30 combines with J gene TRBJ2-2; tentatively, D is TRBD2 (6 bases). Germline loops: CDR1 GTSNPN, CDR2 SVGIG (reference sequence). The ends were cut back, 4 bases at V and 6 bases at J, with 12 bases in the middle. CDR3 length equals 13 residues. The CDR3 DNA is TGTGCCTGGACCAGGGCGGGGCCCGGGGAGCTGTTTTTT. Translating it yields CAWTRAGPGELFF.

This clonotype came up once. The chain uses TRBV11-1 and TRBJ1-2; 11 nucleotides align to TRBD1. The CDR3 sequence is 15 residues long. Germline trimming cut 5 bases from V and 5 bases from J; bases unmatched to any gene: 7. Per the germline V gene, CDR1 is SGHAT and CDR2 is FQDESV (reference sequence). The DNA for the CDR3 is TGTGCCAGCAGCCCCGGGACAGGGGGATGGTATGGCTACACCTTC. Its translation is CASSPGTGGWYGYTF.

This chain joins TRBV6-1 and TRBJ2-7, with D possibly being TRBD1 (6 bases). V lost 6 bases, J lost 5 bases, and 14 bases lay in between. This CDR3 is built from 13 residues. Germline CDR1 reads MNHNS; CDR2 reads SASEGT. The CDR3 sequence: CASRSGTQDEQYF. In DNA, the CDR3 is TGTGCCAGCAGGTCCGGGACACAAGACGAGCAGTACTTC.

V and J are TRBV2 and TRBJ2-2; D is ambiguous. The V end was cut by 4 bases, the J end by 0 bases, with 9 bases between. CDR3 length: 15 residues. CDR1 is SNHLY and CDR2 is FYNNEI in the germline V gene. The CDR3 nucleotides are TGTGCCAGCAGTGGGACGAGCCCGAACACCGGGGAGCTGTTTTTT. The encoded protein is CASSGTSPNTGELFF. Drawing the rest from reference TRBV2 and TRBJ2-2, the complete variable domain is EPEVTQTPSHQVTQMGQEVILRCVPISNHLYFYWYRQILGQKVEFLVSFYNNEISEKSEIFDDQFSVERPDGSNFTLKIRSTKLEDSAMYFCASSGTSPNTGELFFGEGSRLTVL.

There are many counts of this clonotype. The genes are TRBV18 and TRBJ2-7; D remains ambiguous. The germline V and J ends were trimmed by 0 bases and 4 bases, with 10 bases remaining between them. The CDR3 contains 14 residues. CDR1 and CDR2 from the germline V gene are KGHSH and LQKENI. The CDR3 DNA reads TGTGCCAGCTCACCACCAGAAAGGGAATACGAGCAGTACTTC. It is translated as CASSPPEREYEQYF.

This clonotype was seen only a few times. The CDR3 spells CASSRVPVGGELFF. CDR3 in DNA: TGTGCCAGCAGCCGGGTGCCGGTGGGCGGGGAGCTGTTTTTT. This rearrangement joins TRBV11-2 to TRBJ2-2; D is undetermined. This CDR3 has 14 amino acids. Trimming cost V 5 bases and J 7 bases, with 14 bases left between them. Germline-derived CDR1 and CDR2 are SGHAT and FQNNGV.

This clonotype has a handful of counts. This chain uses TRBV19 with TRBJ1-1; tentative D call: TRBD1 (5 bases). The ends were cut back, 1 base at V and 10 bases at J, with 16 bases in the middle. Germline CDR1 is LNHDA and CDR2 is SQIVND (reference sequence). The CDR3 length is 14 residues. The CDR3 sequence: CASSIGAGSSRAFF. Written as DNA, the CDR3 is TGTGCCAGTAGTATAGGCGCAGGGTCGAGTCGAGCTTTCTTT.

The V and J genes are TRBV6-5 and TRBJ2-4, with D hard to call. The length of the CDR3 is 13 residues. Germline V CDR1 and CDR2: MNHEY, SVGAGI. The V end was cut by 0 bases, the J end by 12 bases, with 12 bases between. The CDR3 region is CASSYSTGKDQYF. The CDR3 DNA follows: TGTGCCAGCAGTTACTCGACTGGGAAGGATCAGTACTTC.

This clonotype occurred many times. The chain links TRBV7-2 to TRBJ2-1; D not resolved. There are 13 residues in the CDR3. The V end lost 5 bases, the J end lost 3 bases, and 8 bases lay between the germline ends. Per the germline V gene, CDR1 is SGHTA and CDR2 is FQGNSA. The CDR3, as DNA: TGTGCCAGCAGCCCCGGCCGCTACAATGAGCAGTTCTTC. Translation: CASSPGRYNEQFF.

The table lists this clonotype with many counts. The chain couples TRBV19 to TRBJ1-1; D not certain. Deletions cut 3 bases from V and 2 bases from J, with 7 bases between. Germline loops: CDR1 LNHDA, CDR2 SQIVND (reference sequence). This CDR3 is built from 13 residues. This CDR3 is CASSIGENTEAFF. The CDR3 DNA reads TGTGCCAGTAGTATTGGGGAAAACACTGAAGCTTTCTTT.